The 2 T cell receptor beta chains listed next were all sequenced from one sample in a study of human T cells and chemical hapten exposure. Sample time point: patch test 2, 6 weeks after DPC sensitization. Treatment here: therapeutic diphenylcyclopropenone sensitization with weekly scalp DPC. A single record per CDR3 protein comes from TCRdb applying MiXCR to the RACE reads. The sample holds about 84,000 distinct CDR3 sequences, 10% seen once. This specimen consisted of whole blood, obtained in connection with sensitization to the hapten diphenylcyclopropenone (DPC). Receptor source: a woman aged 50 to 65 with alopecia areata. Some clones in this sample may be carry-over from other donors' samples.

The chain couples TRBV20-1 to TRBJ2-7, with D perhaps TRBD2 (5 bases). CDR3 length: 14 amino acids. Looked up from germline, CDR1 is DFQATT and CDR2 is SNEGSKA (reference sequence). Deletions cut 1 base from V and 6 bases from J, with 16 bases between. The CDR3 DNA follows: TGCAGTGCTAGAGGTGACCTGGAGGTCTCCGAGCAGTACTTC. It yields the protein CSARGDLEVSEQYF.

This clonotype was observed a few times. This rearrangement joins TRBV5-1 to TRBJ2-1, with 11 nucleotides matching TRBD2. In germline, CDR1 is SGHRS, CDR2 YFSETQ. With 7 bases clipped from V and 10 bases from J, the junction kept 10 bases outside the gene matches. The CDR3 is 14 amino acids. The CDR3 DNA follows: TGCGCCAGCGGTACTAGCGGGAGTGTTTGGGAGCAGTTCTTC. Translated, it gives CASGTSGSVWEQFF. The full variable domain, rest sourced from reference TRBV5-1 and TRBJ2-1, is KAGVTQTPRYLIKTRGQQVTLSCSPISGHRSVSWYQQTPGQGLQFLFEYFSETQRNKGNFPGRFSGRQFSNSRSEMNVSTLELGDSALYLCASGTSGSVWEQFFGPGTRLTVL.